This T cell receptor beta chain was identified in a study of blood T cell repertoires in COVID-19. Study summary: Samples of COVID-19 (acute and convalescent) were obtained from the United States, Italy and Spain.

The CDR3 extends over 16 amino acids. The germline V gene encodes CDR1 SGDLS and CDR2 YYNGEE. V trimming: 2 bases; J trimming: 2 bases; junction bases outside the gene matches: 3. As handled by the study authors: Amplification from reference gene primers served as the basis for estimated nucleated cell counts. The repertoire was sequenced with immunoSEQ multiplex PCR; TCRdb's copy has only in-frame clones and lacks some. V, J and clone size reflect that table, while D and trimming were determined from the DNA. This repertoire shows 200,000 to 250,000 clones, almost 90% found once; its top ten account for 2.5% to 3.5%.

The source is a woman aged 55-75 years with acute or convalescent COVID-19. Material: peripheral blood. The genes are TRBV9 and TRBJ2-7; 14 nucleotides agree with TRBD2. CDR3 DNA: TGTGCCAGCAGCGTCGGACTAGCGGGAGGTGCCTACGAGCAGTACTTC. This codes for CASSVGLAGGAYEQYF.